The 23 T cell receptor beta chains listed next were all sequenced from one sample in a study of shared clonotypes between healthy human individuals. The table came from immunoSEQ multiplex PCR; TCRdb's copy has only in-frame clones and leaves some out. This sample has nearly 500,000 clones, with less than 80% found just once. The material sequenced was PBMCs. The receptors here all came from a woman aged 40 to 50 in good health. Some clones in this sample may be carry-over from other donors' samples.

The rearrangement links TRBV15 to TRBJ1-4; D remains ambiguous. Looked up from germline, CDR1 is LNHNV and CDR2 is YYDKDF (reference sequence). This CDR3 is 14 amino acids long. Trimming took 5 bases from V and 3 from J, leaving 10 bases between them. The chain's CDR3 is CATSPGRSNEKLFF. Here the CDR3 DNA reads TGTGCCACCAGCCCGGGTCGTTCTAATGAAAAACTGTTTTTT.

About this clone: A read error is likely here: a far larger clone is one base away. Other DNA sequences in the sample encode the same CDR3. The V gene is TRBV6-5, the J gene TRBJ2-7; 10 bases are shared with TRBD2. Trimming at V came to 8 bases and at J to 0 bases, leaving 7 bases not matched to a gene. The CDR3 covers 15 residues. CDR1 MNHEY and CDR2 SVGAGI come from the germline V gene. CDR3 coding DNA: TGTGCCAGCGCGCAGGTAGCGGGGGGCTCCTACGAGCAGTACTTC. Its translation: CASAQVAGGSYEQYF.

This sequence joins TRBV19 and TRBJ2-3; TRBD2 matches 8 bases. This CDR3 region has 15 residues. V was clipped by 3 bases and J by 6 bases; unmatched bases: 8. Germline values: CDR1 LNHDA, CDR2 SQIVND (reference sequence). In DNA form, the CDR3 reads TGTGCCAGTAGTATTTACACGGGAGGGGTGGATACGCAGTATTTT. Translated, it gives CASSIYTGGVDTQYF. The entire variable domain, with the rest obtained from reference TRBV19 and TRBJ2-3, is as follows: DGGITQSPKYLFRKEGQNVTLSCEQNLNHDAMYWYRQDPGQGLRLIYYSQIVNDFQKGDIAEGYSVSREKKESFPLTVTSAQKNPTAFYLCASSIYTGGVDTQYFGPGTRLTVL.

The chain's CDR3 is CASIRGPNTEAFF. For the CDR3, the DNA is TGTGCCAGCATTCGAGGACCGAACACTGAAGCTTTCTTT. The gene calls are TRBV2 and TRBJ1-1; D call uncertain. This CDR3 comprises 13 residues. Trimming took 7 bases from V and 1 from J, leaving 10 bases between them. The germline CDR1 and CDR2 sequences are SNHLY and FYNNEI.

The chain recombines TRBV7-8 with TRBJ2-1; 11 bases align to TRBD2. The CDR3 runs 15 residues. V dropped 2 bases and J dropped 8; count of bases not matched to a gene: 5. Per the germline V gene, CDR1 is SGHVS and CDR2 is FQNEAQ. In DNA form, the CDR3 reads TGTGCCAGCAGCTTAATAGCGGGAGGGCCCTATGAGCAGTTCTTC. It translates to CASSLIAGGPYEQFF.

Notes on this clone: The sample contains more than one DNA sequence encoding this CDR3. The CDR3 reads CAISEGQLNTEAFF. The CDR3 DNA follows: TGTGCCATCAGTGAAGGACAGTTGAACACTGAAGCTTTCTTT. The J gene is TRBJ1-1, the V gene TRBV10-3; maybe TRBD1 (6 bases). CDR1 and CDR2 from the germline V gene are ENHRY and SYGVKD. V dropped 3 bases and J dropped 0 bases, with 8 bases sitting between them. The CDR3 is made up of 14 amino acids.

This clone was seen a handful of times. This may be a read error: a much more frequent sequence differs by one nucleotide. The chain joins TRBV30 to TRBJ1-2; the match to TRBD1 covers 7 bases. Germline CDR1 GTSNPN, CDR2 SVGIG (reference sequence). The CDR3 runs to 11 residues. With 2 bases clipped from V and 11 bases from J, the junction kept 5 bases outside the gene matches. The CDR3 region has the DNA TGTGCCTGGAGTAGGGGGCCGGGATACACCTTC. Amino acids: CAWSRGPGYTF. The whole variable domain, remainder taken from reference TRBV30 and TRBJ1-2, is SQTIHQWPATLVQPVGSPLSLECTVEGTSNPNLYWYRQAAGRGLQLLFYSVGIGQISSEVPQNLSASRPQDRQFILSSKKLLLSDSGFYLCAWSRGPGYTFGSGTRLTVV.

This clone came up a few times. Other nucleotide sequences from this sample produce the same CDR3. V usage is TRBV28 and J usage is TRBJ1-1; D is possibly TRBD1 (5 bases). V dropped 1 base and J dropped 8 bases, with 8 bases sitting between them. The length of the CDR3 is 12 residues. Germline V CDR1 and CDR2: MDHEN, SYDVKM. The CDR3 region has the DNA TGTGCCAGCAGTTTATTCGGGGGAGAAGCTTTCTTT. Protein product: CASSLFGGEAFF.

V is TRBV4-3 and J is TRBJ2-7; 12 bases line up with TRBD2. This CDR3 region has 15 residues. The germline gives CDR1 LGHNA, CDR2 YSLEER. Trimming removed 3 bases from V and 5 bases from J; junction bases left unmatched: 5. The CDR3 nucleotides read TGCGCCAGCAGCCAGGGGGGACTAGCGGGTGACGAGCAGTACTTC. Protein product: CASSQGGLAGDEQYF.

CDR3 coding DNA: TGTGCCAGCACCCGGACGTCGTCCTACAATGAGCAGTTCTTC. The encoded protein is CASTRTSSYNEQFF. This chain links TRBV28 with TRBJ2-1, with no clear D. CDR3 size: 14 residues. The ends were cut back, 7 bases at V and 1 base at J, with 11 bases in the middle. The V gene's germline CDR1 is MDHEN and CDR2 SYDVKM. Supplemented by reference TRBV28 and TRBJ2-1, the full variable domain reads DVKVTQSSRYLVKRTGEKVFLECVQDMDHENMFWYRQDPGLGLRLIYFSYDVKMKEKGDIPEGYSVSREKKERFSLILESASTNQTSMYLCASTRTSSYNEQFFGPGTRLTVL.

The chain carries TRBV13 and TRBJ2-2; 8 bases agree with TRBD2. Trimming at V came to 6 bases and at J to 6 bases, leaving 12 bases not matched to a gene. The CDR3 consists of 16 residues. Looked up from germline, CDR1 is PRHDT and CDR2 is FYEKMQ (reference sequence). CDR3 sequence reads: CASRAGGLAGAGELFF. The CDR3 coding sequence is TGTGCCAGCAGGGCGGGCGGACTAGCCGGTGCCGGGGAGCTGTTTTTT.

The chain couples TRBV10-3 to TRBJ2-1, with 10 bases aligning to TRBD2. Germline trimming cut 3 bases from V and 8 bases from J; bases unmatched to any gene: 7. Germline V gene data show CDR1 as ENHRY and CDR2 as SYGVKD. The CDR3 is made up of 15 amino acids. The CDR3 sequence: CAISESSGGLDEQFF. CDR3 DNA sequence: TGTGCCATCAGTGAATCTAGCGGGGGTTTGGATGAGCAGTTCTTC.

This sequence joins TRBV29-1 and TRBJ2-5; 12 bases align to TRBD1. The junction had 19 bases not matched to a gene; V was cut back by 7 bases and J by 4 bases. The CDR3 is made up of 18 amino acids. CDR1 and CDR2 from the germline V gene are SQVTM and ANQGSEA. The CDR3 protein is CSAKRGGQGAVWPETQYF. CDR3 nucleotides: TGCAGCGCCAAGCGCGGGGGACAGGGGGCAGTTTGGCCAGAGACCCAGTACTTC.

The rearrangement uses TRBV10-3 and TRBJ1-2; 7 bases align to TRBD1. The junction had 8 bases not matched to a gene; V was cut back by 3 bases and J by 7 bases. Germline loops: CDR1 ENHRY, CDR2 SYGVKD. This CDR3 contains 14 residues. This CDR3 reads CAISDFEGAGGYTF. Here the CDR3 DNA reads TGTGCCATCAGTGATTTCGAGGGGGCTGGTGGCTACACCTTC.

This clone was seen ten or more times. The gene calls are TRBV25-1 and TRBJ2-7; TRBD2 agrees at 7 bases. The ends lost 4 bases at V and 1 base at J; junction bases unmatched: 10. The CDR3 has 16 residues. Germline CDR1 reads MGHDK; CDR2 reads SYGVNS. CDR3 nucleotides: TGTGCCAGCAGTGCCGGTAGCGGGTACCTTTCCTACGAGCAGTACTTC. Translating it yields CASSAGSGYLSYEQYF.

This clone was observed a few times. The chain has TRBV2 and TRBJ2-7; no clear D. CDR1 SNHLY and CDR2 FYNNEI come from the germline V gene. Trimming took off 4 bases at V and 1 base at J, with 8 bases between the two ends. The CDR3 is 13 amino acids. In nucleotides, the CDR3 is TGTGCCAGCAGTGTGCCGGCATCCTACGAGCAGTACTTC. Residues: CASSVPASYEQYF.

The chain carries TRBV6-6 and TRBJ2-1; possibly TRBD1 or TRBD2 for D (5 bases each). Germline V lookup: CDR1 MNHNY, CDR2 SVGAGI (reference sequence). Trimming cost V 6 bases and J 9 bases, with 15 bases left between them. This CDR3 has 13 residues. CDR3 sequence (DNA): TGTGCCAGCAGCACTGAGGGGCGTTCTGAGCAGTTCTTC. Protein sequence: CASSTEGRSEQFF.

Comments on this clone: A much larger clonotype is one base distant, so this may be a read error. Other nucleotide sequences in the sample specify the same CDR3. The rearrangement joins TRBV5-8 to TRBJ2-7; TRBD2 agrees at 7 bases. From germline, CDR1 is SGHTS and CDR2 YDEGEE. V shed 4 bases and J 6 bases; nucleotides not matched to a gene: 22. The length of the CDR3 is 18 residues. The CDR3 DNA reads as TGTGCCAGCAGCCTGAAAAGTGCCAGGACCAGCGGGATACCCGAGCAGTACTTC. Its translation is CASSLKSARTSGIPEQYF.

The chain links TRBV18 to TRBJ1-1; D is perhaps TRBD1 (5 bases). Germline lookup yields CDR1 KGHSH and CDR2 LQKENI. This CDR3 comprises 14 residues. V was shortened by 2 bases and J by 1 base, with 8 bases between the two germline ends. CDR3 in amino acids: CASSPIGQNTEAFF. The CDR3 DNA follows: TGTGCCAGCTCACCAATAGGACAGAACACTGAAGCTTTCTTT.

The count of this clone is one. This chain uses TRBV27 with TRBJ2-2, with a possible D match to TRBD1 (5 bases). This CDR3 has 13 amino acids. Germline loops: CDR1 MNHEY, CDR2 SMNVEV (reference sequence). Trimming cost V 3 bases and J 6 bases, with 8 bases left between them. Written as DNA, the CDR3 is TGTGCCAGCAGTTTCACCAGGGCCGGGGAGCTGTTTTTT. This gives the protein CASSFTRAGELFF.

V and J are TRBV5-1 and TRBJ2-7; 13 positions agree with TRBD2. CDR3 size: 17 residues. V lost 2 bases, J lost 3 bases, and 8 bases stayed unmatched. Germline V CDR1 and CDR2: SGHRS, YFSETQ. The CDR3 bases are TGCGCCAGCAGCTTCGGACTAGCGGGGGAACCGATCTACGAGCAGTACTTC. Its translation is CASSFGLAGEPIYEQYF.

The rearrangement uses TRBV5-1 and TRBJ2-7; a weak D match, TRBD2 (5 bases). V dropped 1 base and J dropped 4 bases, with 15 bases sitting between them. The CDR3 length is 15 residues. Germline lookup yields CDR1 SGHRS and CDR2 YFSETQ. CDR3 DNA sequence: TGCGCCAGCAGCTTGACCGGGATCCCTCATTACGAGCAGTACTTC. Amino acid sequence: CASSLTGIPHYEQYF.

The chain joins TRBV5-4 to TRBJ2-2; TRBD1 matches 8 bases. CDR3 length equals 16 residues. CDR1 and CDR2 from the germline V gene are SGHNT and YYREEE (reference sequence). The junction had 8 bases not matched to a gene; V was cut back by 4 bases and J by 3 bases. The CDR3 is CASSRGDRLDTGELFF. The CDR3 DNA reads TGTGCCAGCAGCCGTGGGGACAGGTTAGACACCGGGGAGCTGTTTTTT. Variable domain in full (rest from reference TRBV5-4 and TRBJ2-2): ETGVTQSPTHLIKTRGQQVTLRCSSQSGHNTVSWYQQALGQGPQFIFQYYREEENGRGNFPPRFSGLQFPNYSSELNVNALELDDSALYLCASSRGDRLDTGELFFGEGSRLTVL.